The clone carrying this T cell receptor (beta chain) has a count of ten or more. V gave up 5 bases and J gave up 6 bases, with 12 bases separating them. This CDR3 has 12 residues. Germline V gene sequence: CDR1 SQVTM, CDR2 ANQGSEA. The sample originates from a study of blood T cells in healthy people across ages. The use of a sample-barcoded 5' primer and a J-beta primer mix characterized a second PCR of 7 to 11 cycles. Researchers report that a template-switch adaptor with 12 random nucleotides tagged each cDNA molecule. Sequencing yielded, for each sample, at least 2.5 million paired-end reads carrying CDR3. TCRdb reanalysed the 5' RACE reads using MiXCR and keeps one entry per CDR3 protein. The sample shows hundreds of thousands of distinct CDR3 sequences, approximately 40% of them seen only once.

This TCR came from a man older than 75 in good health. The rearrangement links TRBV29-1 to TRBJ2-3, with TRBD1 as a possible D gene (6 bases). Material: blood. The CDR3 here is CSVSTGFDTQYF. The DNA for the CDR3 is TGCAGCGTTTCCACAGGGTTTGATACGCAGTATTTT.